The 7 T cell receptor beta chains reported below all come from one sample, sequenced in a study of cytomegalovirus exposure and HLA in healthy donors. PCR used 60 Vbeta primers and 13 Jbeta primers. TCRdb's table, derived via immunoSEQ multiplex PCR, lists solely in-frame clones and lacks some. This sample has more than 100,000 clones; under 10% occur once, and the top ten carry approximately 7.5%. Sequenced sample: PBMCs. These receptors were obtained from a woman aged 40-49 years in good health and CMV-seropositive.

V is TRBV29-1 and J is TRBJ2-3; TRBD1 agrees at 9 bases. Trimming cost V 7 bases and J 6 bases; bases outside gene matches: 8. The length of the CDR3 is 13 residues. Germline-derived CDR1 and CDR2 are SQVTM and ANQGSEA. The CDR3 nucleotides read TGCAGCGCCGGGGACAGGGAGGAGGATACGCAGTATTTT. Translated: CSAGDREEDTQYF.

The CDR3 DNA reads as TGCGCCAGCAGCCCGATTATCGGTGGACAGGGTAATGGCTACACCTTC. This translates into CASSPIIGGQGNGYTF. The chain joins TRBV4-1 to TRBJ1-2, with TRBD1 matching over 8 bases. Germline CDR1 and CDR2: MGHRA and YSYEKL. V shed 4 bases and J 6 bases; nucleotides not matched to a gene: 13. The CDR3 totals 16 residues.

V gene TRBV19 combines with J gene TRBJ1-6, with 7 bases aligning to TRBD1. The trim removed 9 bases at V and 6 bases at J, leaving 11 bases unmatched. The CDR3 covers 15 residues. CDR1 and CDR2 from the germline V gene are LNHDA and SQIVND (reference sequence). The CDR3 protein is CASTILPGGNSPLHF. CDR3 in DNA: TGTGCCAGCACCATCCTTCCAGGGGGTAATTCACCCCTCCACTTT.

This clone has a handful of counts. The chain employs TRBV9 and TRBJ2-3; 7 bases line up with TRBD2. The V gene's germline CDR1 is SGDLS and CDR2 YYNGEE. With 4 bases clipped from V and 6 bases from J, the junction kept 8 bases outside the gene matches. This CDR3 has 14 residues. CDR3 protein: CASSPRLASDTQYF. CDR3 sequence (DNA): TGTGCCAGCAGCCCTCGACTAGCCTCCGATACGCAGTATTTT.

The V and J genes are TRBV5-1 and TRBJ2-1; weak D call: TRBD2 (6 bases). There are 14 residues in the CDR3. Trimming took off 3 bases at V and 12 bases at J, with 19 bases between the two ends. Germline-derived CDR1 and CDR2 are SGHRS and YFSETQ. The CDR3 spells CASSSGTPGAWQFF. The CDR3 DNA reads as TGCGCCAGCAGCTCCGGGACTCCTGGTGCTTGGCAGTTCTTC.

This clone has a handful of counts. The chain uses TRBV5-1 and TRBJ2-5; the D is unclear. Per the germline V gene, CDR1 is SGHRS and CDR2 is YFSETQ. V lost 2 bases and J 1 base, leaving 12 bases between the germline ends. CDR3 length: 15 amino acids. CDR3 in amino acids: CASSFSWAIQETQYF. As DNA, the CDR3 is TGCGCCAGCAGCTTCAGTTGGGCGATCCAAGAGACCCAGTACTTC.

The V call is TRBV5-5, the J call TRBJ1-1, with D perhaps matching TRBD1 (6 bases). Trimming stripped 2 bases from V and 0 bases from J, with 11 bases between. CDR3 length: 15 residues. Germline V lookup: CDR1 SGHKS, CDR2 YYEKEE (reference sequence). CDR3 sequence: CASSFVTGMNTEAFF. DNA for the CDR3: TGTGCCAGCAGCTTTGTAACAGGGATGAACACTGAAGCTTTCTTT.